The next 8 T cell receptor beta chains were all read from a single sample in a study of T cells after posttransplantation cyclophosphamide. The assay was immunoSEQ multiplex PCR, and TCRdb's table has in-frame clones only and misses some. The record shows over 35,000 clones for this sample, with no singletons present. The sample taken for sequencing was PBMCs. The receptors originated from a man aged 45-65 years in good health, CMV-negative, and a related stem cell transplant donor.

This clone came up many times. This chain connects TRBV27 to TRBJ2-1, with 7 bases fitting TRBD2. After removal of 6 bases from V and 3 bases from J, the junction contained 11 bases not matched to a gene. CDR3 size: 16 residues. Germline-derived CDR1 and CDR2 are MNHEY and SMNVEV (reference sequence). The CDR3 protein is CASSPGRRDYYNEQFF. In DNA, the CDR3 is TGTGCCAGCAGCCCCGGGAGAAGGGACTACTACAATGAGCAGTTCTTC.

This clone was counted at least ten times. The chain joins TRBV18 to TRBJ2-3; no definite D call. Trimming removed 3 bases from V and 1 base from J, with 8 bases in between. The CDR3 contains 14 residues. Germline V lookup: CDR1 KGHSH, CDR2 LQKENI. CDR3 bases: TGTGCCAGCTCACCTACAACGCGCACAGATACGCAGTATTTT. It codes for CASSPTTRTDTQYF.

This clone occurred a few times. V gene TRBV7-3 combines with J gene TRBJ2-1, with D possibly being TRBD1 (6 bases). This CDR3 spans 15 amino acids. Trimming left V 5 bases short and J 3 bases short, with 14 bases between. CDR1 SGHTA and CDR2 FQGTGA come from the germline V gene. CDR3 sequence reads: CASSPQGSLYNEQFF. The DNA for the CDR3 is TGTGCCAGCAGCCCACAGGGATCCCTCTACAATGAGCAGTTCTTC.

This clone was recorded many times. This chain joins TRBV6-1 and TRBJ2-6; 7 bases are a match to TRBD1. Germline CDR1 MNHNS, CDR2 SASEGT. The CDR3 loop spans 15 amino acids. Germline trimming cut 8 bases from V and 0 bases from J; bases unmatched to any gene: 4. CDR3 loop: CASGTVDSGANVLTF. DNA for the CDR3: TGTGCCAGCGGGACAGTAGACTCTGGGGCCAACGTCCTGACTTTC.

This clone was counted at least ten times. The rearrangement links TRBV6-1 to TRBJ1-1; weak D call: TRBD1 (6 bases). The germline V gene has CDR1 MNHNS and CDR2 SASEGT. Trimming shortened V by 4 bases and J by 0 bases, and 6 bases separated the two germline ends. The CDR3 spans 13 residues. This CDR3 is CASSGTVNTEAFF. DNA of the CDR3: TGTGCCAGCAGTGGGACAGTGAACACTGAAGCTTTCTTT.

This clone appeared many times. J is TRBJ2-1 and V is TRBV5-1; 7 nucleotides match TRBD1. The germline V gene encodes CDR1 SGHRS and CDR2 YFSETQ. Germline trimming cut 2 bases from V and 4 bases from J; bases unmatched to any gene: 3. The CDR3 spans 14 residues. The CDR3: CASSFGQEYNEQFF. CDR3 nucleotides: TGCGCCAGCAGCTTCGGACAGGAATACAATGAGCAGTTCTTC.

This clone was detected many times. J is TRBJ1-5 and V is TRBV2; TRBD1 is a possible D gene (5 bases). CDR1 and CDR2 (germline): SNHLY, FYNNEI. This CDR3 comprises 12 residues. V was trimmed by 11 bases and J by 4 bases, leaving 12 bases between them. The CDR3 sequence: CASRRGNQPQHF. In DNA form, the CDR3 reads TGTGCCTCCCGGAGGGGTAATCAGCCCCAGCATTTT.

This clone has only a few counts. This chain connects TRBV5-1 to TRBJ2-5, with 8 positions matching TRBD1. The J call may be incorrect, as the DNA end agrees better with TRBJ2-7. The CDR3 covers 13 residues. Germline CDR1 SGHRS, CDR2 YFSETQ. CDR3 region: CASSSDRGGEQYF. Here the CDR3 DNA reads TGCGCCAGCAGCTCCGACAGGGGCGGCGAGCAGTACTTC.